One and the same sample provided the 15 T cell receptor beta chains below, sequenced in a study of shared clonotypes between healthy human individuals. TCRdb's copy holds only in-frame clones and misses some; the assay was immunoSEQ multiplex PCR. The sample contains about 2.5 million clones, 85% to 95% of which appear only once. The sample consisted of naive CD4+ T cells from PBMCs. Described subset: CD45RA+ positively selected. These receptors came from a man aged 18 to 30 in good health. Some clones in this sample may be carry-over from other donors' samples.

This sequence joins TRBV4-2 and TRBJ1-4, with no clear D. In germline, CDR1 is LGHNA, CDR2 YNFKEQ. The V gene lost 6 bases and the J gene lost 4 bases, with 12 bases spanning the gap. The length of the CDR3 is 14 residues. The CDR3, as DNA: TGTGCCAGCAGGTCGGGGTCTAATAATGAAAAACTGTTTTTT. Encoded protein: CASRSGSNNEKLFF.

This chain joins TRBV6-5 and TRBJ1-2, with 8 bases lining up with TRBD1. Germline CDR1 MNHEY, CDR2 SVGAGI. Trimming at V came to 6 bases and at J to 7 bases, leaving 4 bases not matched to a gene. CDR3 length: 12 amino acids. CDR3 loop: CASRGQGRGYTF. The CDR3 coding sequence is TGTGCCAGCAGAGGACAGGGTCGTGGCTACACCTTC.

The chain combines TRBV5-4 with TRBJ2-7, with D possibly matching TRBD2 (6 bases). CDR3 length: 15 residues. Trimming shortened V by 0 bases and J by 4 bases, and 14 bases separated the two germline ends. In germline, CDR1 is SGHNT, CDR2 YYREEE (reference sequence). CDR3 nucleotides: TGTGCCAGCAGCTTGGGAGACGGGAGTATTTACGAGCAGTACTTC. It specifies CASSLGDGSIYEQYF.

This clone was detected a few times. This chain links TRBV7-7 with TRBJ2-2; 7 positions agree with TRBD2. This CDR3 region has 14 residues. Germline loops: CDR1 SSHAT, CDR2 FNYEAQ (reference sequence). With 3 bases clipped from V and 10 bases from J, the junction kept 8 bases outside the gene matches. The CDR3 DNA follows: TGTGCCAGCAGCTTTACCCTTACTAGCGAGGAGCTGTTTTTT. Amino acids: CASSFTLTSEELFF.

This chain uses TRBV4-1 with TRBJ2-2; D gene unclear. V was pared by 3 bases and J by 7 bases, with 21 bases between. This CDR3 is 17 amino acids long. CDR1 and CDR2 (germline): MGHRA, YSYEKL. The CDR3: CASSHGRPGPWSGELFF. CDR3 DNA: TGCGCCAGCAGCCACGGAAGACCGGGTCCCTGGAGCGGGGAGCTGTTTTTT.

The chain links TRBV9 to TRBJ2-3, with 7 bases that match TRBD2. The CDR3 spans 17 residues. V dropped 4 bases and J dropped 3; count of bases not matched to a gene: 14. Germline CDR1 reads SGDLS; CDR2 reads YYNGEE. The CDR3 spells CASSTAGTTSETDTQYF. Here the CDR3 DNA reads TGTGCCAGCAGCACAGCCGGGACTACTTCCGAAACAGATACGCAGTATTTT.

This rearrangement joins TRBV18 to TRBJ2-3; 8 bases align to TRBD2. This CDR3 has 15 residues. Germline CDR1 is KGHSH and CDR2 is LQKENI. With V trimmed by 5 bases and J by 1 base, 5 bases remained unmatched. The CDR3 DNA reads TGTGCCAGCTCATCCCAGACTAGCGGCACAGATACGCAGTATTTT. Protein product: CASSSQTSGTDTQYF.

The chain combines TRBV5-4 with TRBJ2-1; TRBD1 matches 7 bases. Trimming removed 4 bases from V and 7 bases from J; junction bases left unmatched: 2. The germline gives CDR1 SGHNT, CDR2 YYREEE (reference sequence). This CDR3 spans 12 amino acids. The CDR3 DNA reads as TGTGCCAGCAGCGGACAGGTAAATGAGCAGTTCTTC. Its protein product is CASSGQVNEQFF.

This chain joins TRBV2 and TRBJ1-5; a possible D gene is TRBD1 (5 bases). Trimming left V 6 bases short and J 5 bases short, with 17 bases between. Germline V gives CDR1 SNHLY, CDR2 FYNNEI. The CDR3 spans 15 residues. The CDR3 spells CASSAGRAGHQPQHF. As DNA, the CDR3 is TGTGCCAGCAGCGCGGGGCGGGCCGGTCATCAGCCCCAGCATTTT.

This chain links TRBV14 with TRBJ1-2; the D gene is possibly TRBD1 (5 bases). CDR3 size: 15 residues. Deletions cut 6 bases from V and 5 bases from J, with 19 bases between. The germline V gene has CDR1 SGHDN and CDR2 FVKESK. The CDR3 reads CASSPNLPGRYGYTF. The CDR3 bases are TGTGCCAGCAGTCCCAATTTGCCAGGGCGTTATGGCTACACCTTC.

Details on this clone: Other DNA variants within this sample encode the same CDR3. CDR3 sequence reads: CASSVEGRGGTEAFF. Here the CDR3 DNA reads TGTGCCAGCAGCGTAGAAGGGCGGGGTGGGACTGAAGCTTTCTTT. The rearrangement links TRBV9 to TRBJ1-1; D is uncertain. Deletions cut 0 bases from V and 5 bases from J, with 14 bases between. Per the germline V gene, CDR1 is SGDLS and CDR2 is YYNGEE. The CDR3 contains 15 residues.

This sequence joins TRBV28 and TRBJ1-1; 8 positions match TRBD1. CDR3 length: 15 amino acids. With V trimmed by 5 bases and J by 4 bases, 9 bases remained unmatched. Germline-derived CDR1 and CDR2 are MDHEN and SYDVKM. CDR3 amino acids: CASSQSGGWVTEAFF. The CDR3 nucleotides read TGTGCCAGCAGTCAATCAGGGGGCTGGGTCACTGAAGCTTTCTTT.

The rearrangement joins TRBV6-5 to TRBJ2-1; D call uncertain. The CDR3 totals 13 residues. V lost 3 bases, J lost 2 bases, and 5 bases lay in between. Germline V gene data show CDR1 as MNHEY and CDR2 as SVGAGI. The CDR3 spells CASSYTPYNEQFF. The CDR3 coding sequence is TGTGCCAGCAGTTATACCCCCTACAATGAGCAGTTCTTC.

Here the CDR3 reads CASSENRDTGELFF. CDR3 nucleotide sequence: TGTGCCAGCAGCGAGAACAGGGACACCGGGGAGCTGTTTTTT. The gene calls are TRBV7-9 and TRBJ2-2; the D gene is possibly TRBD1 (6 bases). Looked up from germline, CDR1 is SEHNR and CDR2 is FQNEAQ (reference sequence). This CDR3 has 14 amino acids. V lost 5 bases and J 3 bases, leaving 10 bases between the germline ends.

V and J are TRBV2 and TRBJ1-1; 10 bases line up with TRBD1. The CDR3 totals 15 residues. Per the germline V gene, CDR1 is SNHLY and CDR2 is FYNNEI. J gave up 9 bases and V 5 bases, and 12 bases lay outside the gene matches. CDR3 in DNA: TGTGCCAGCAGTCCAAGACAGGGGGCGGGAGGAAAAGCTTTCTTT. It specifies CASSPRQGAGGKAFF. The full variable domain, in which reference TRBV2 and TRBJ1-1 provide the parts outside the CDR3, is EPEVTQTPSHQVTQMGQEVILRCVPISNHLYFYWYRQILGQKVEFLVSFYNNEISEKSEIFDDQFSVERPDGSNFTLKIRSTKLEDSAMYFCASSPRQGAGGKAFFGQGTRLTVV.